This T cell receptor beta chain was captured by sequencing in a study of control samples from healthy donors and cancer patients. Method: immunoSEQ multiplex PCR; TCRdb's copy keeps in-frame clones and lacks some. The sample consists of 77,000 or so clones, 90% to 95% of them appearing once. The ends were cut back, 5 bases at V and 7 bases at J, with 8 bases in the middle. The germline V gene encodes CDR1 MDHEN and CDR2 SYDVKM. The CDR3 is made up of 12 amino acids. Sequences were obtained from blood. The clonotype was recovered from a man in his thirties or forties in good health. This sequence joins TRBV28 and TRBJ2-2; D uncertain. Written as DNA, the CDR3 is TGTGCCAGCAGTCTCCGGATCGGGGAGCTGTTTTTT. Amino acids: CASSLRIGELFF.